This TCR beta chain came from a study of cytomegalovirus exposure and HLA in healthy donors. Amplification used 60 Vbeta primers and 13 Jbeta primers. Sequencing was performed with immunoSEQ multiplex PCR; in TCRdb, only in-frame clones are kept and a portion is missing. Among under 150,000 clones listed, over 70% were seen once. Only one count was recorded for this clone. Its antigen is undetermined. It was healthy bone marrow donors who served as donors. CDR1 and CDR2 from the germline V gene are LNHDA and SQIVND (reference sequence). V lost 6 bases to trimming and J lost 2 bases, with 12 bases between them. CDR3 length: 14 residues. General study results and limits: A cluster of highly shared sequence variants was likely a sequencing artifact. A previous analysis found most TCR beta V segments productive roughly 87% or roughly 30% of the time. Researchers left out some V segments, among them TRBV6-2 and TRBV6-3, as indistinguishable.

The specimen was PBMCs. This sequence originates from a woman aged 45-59 years in good health and CMV-seropositive. The chain is built from TRBV19 and TRBJ2-3; D uncertain. CDR3 residues: CASRSAVPTDTQYF. The CDR3 DNA is TGTGCCAGTAGGTCGGCGGTACCCACAGATACGCAGTATTTT.